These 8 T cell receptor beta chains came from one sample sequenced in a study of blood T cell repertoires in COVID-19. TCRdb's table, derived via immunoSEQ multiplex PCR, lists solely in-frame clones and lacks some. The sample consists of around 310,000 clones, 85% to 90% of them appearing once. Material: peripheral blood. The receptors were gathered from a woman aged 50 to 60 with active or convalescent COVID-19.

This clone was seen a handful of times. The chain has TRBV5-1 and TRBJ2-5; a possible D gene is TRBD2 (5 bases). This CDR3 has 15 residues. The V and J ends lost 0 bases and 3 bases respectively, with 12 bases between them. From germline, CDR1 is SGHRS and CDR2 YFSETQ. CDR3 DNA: TGCGCCAGCAGCTTGGTAATCTCGGGAAAAGAGACCCAGTACTTC. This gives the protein CASSLVISGKETQYF.

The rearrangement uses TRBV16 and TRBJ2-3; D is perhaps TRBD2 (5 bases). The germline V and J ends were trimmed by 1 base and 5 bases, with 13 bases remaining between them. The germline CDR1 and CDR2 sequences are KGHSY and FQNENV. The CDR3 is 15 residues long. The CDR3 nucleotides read TGTGCCAGCAGCCAATTCGAGGGCCTCCAAGATACGCAGTATTTT. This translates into CASSQFEGLQDTQYF.

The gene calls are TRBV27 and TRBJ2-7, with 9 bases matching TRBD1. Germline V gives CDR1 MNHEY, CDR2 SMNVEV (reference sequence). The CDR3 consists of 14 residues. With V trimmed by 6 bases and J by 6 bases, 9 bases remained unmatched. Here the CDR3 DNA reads TGTGCCAGCAGGACAGGGGGTAAGGACGCCGAGCAGTACTTC. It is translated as CASRTGGKDAEQYF.

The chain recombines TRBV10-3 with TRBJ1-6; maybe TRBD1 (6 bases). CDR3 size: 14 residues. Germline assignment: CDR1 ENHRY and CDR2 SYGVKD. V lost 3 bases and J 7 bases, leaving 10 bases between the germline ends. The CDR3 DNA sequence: TGTGCCATCAGTGAACAGGGAATGAATTCACCCCTCCACTTT. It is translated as CAISEQGMNSPLHF.

CDR3 coding DNA: TGTGCCAGCAGTGGCGATAGCGGGTCACGCACAGATACGCAGTATTTT. Its translation is CASSGDSGSRTDTQYF. V and J are TRBV6-6 and TRBJ2-3, with 7 nucleotides matching TRBD2. CDR1 and CDR2 (germline): MNHNY, SVGAGI (reference sequence). This CDR3 contains 16 residues. V gave up 5 bases and J gave up 1 base; unmatched junction bases: 9.

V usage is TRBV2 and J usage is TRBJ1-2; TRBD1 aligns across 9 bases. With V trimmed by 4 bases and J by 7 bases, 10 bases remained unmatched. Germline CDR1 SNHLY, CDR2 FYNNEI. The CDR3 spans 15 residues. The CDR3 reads CASSGPDRGRGGYTF. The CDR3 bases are TGTGCCAGCAGTGGCCCGGACAGGGGAAGGGGTGGCTACACCTTC.

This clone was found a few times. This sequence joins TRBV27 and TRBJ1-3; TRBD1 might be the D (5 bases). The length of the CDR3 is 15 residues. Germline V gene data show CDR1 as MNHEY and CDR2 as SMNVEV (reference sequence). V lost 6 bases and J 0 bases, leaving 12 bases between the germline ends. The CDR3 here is CASRSDTYSGNTIYF. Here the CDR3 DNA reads TGTGCCAGCAGATCGGACACCTACTCTGGAAACACCATATATTTT.

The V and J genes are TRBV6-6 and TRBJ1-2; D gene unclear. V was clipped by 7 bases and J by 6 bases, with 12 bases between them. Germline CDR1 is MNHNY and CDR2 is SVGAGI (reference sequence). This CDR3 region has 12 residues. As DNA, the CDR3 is TGTGCCAGCACCCTGGCGGGCCATGGCTACACCTTC. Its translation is CASTLAGHGYTF.